Below are 14 T cell receptor beta chains sequenced from a single sample in a study of cytomegalovirus exposure and HLA in healthy donors. PCR employed 60 Vbeta and 13 Jbeta primers. Clones were sequenced by immunoSEQ multiplex PCR, and TCRdb holds only the in-frame ones, with some missing. Here the sample spans 200,000 to 250,000 clones, approximately 90% being singletons. Sequences were obtained from PBMCs. These receptors originate from a woman between 18 and 30 years old in good health and CMV-seronegative.

The chain joins TRBV5-1 to TRBJ2-2; a weak D match, TRBD1 (5 bases). Trimming cost V 1 base and J 2 bases, with 12 bases left between them. The CDR3 covers 16 residues. Looked up from germline, CDR1 is SGHRS and CDR2 is YFSETQ. CDR3 DNA: TGCGCCAGCAGCTTGAGGGGCGCCGTTAACACCGGGGAGCTGTTTTTT. Its protein is CASSLRGAVNTGELFF.

The chain recombines TRBV6-6 with TRBJ1-1; tentatively, D is TRBD1 (6 bases). Trimming removed 6 bases from V and 3 bases from J, with 8 bases in between. Per the germline V gene, CDR1 is MNHNY and CDR2 is SVGAGI (reference sequence). This CDR3 contains 12 residues. CDR3 loop: CASSQGYTEAFF. The CDR3 DNA reads TGTGCCAGCAGCCAGGGGTACACTGAAGCTTTCTTT.

The CDR3 sequence: CASTRGSGGRNEQFF. CDR3 nucleotide sequence: TGTGCCAGCACCCGAGGTAGCGGGGGGCGGAATGAGCAGTTCTTC. This chain joins TRBV6-5 and TRBJ2-1, with TRBD2 matching over 10 bases. The germline V gene encodes CDR1 MNHEY and CDR2 SVGAGI. The ends lost 7 bases at V and 7 bases at J; junction bases unmatched: 10. The CDR3 covers 15 residues.

The rearrangement links TRBV2 to TRBJ2-3, with D perhaps matching TRBD2 (6 bases). This CDR3 contains 16 residues. CDR1 is SNHLY, CDR2 FYNNEI, per germline. V lost 2 bases and J 4 bases, leaving 16 bases between the germline ends. CDR3 residues: CASSESRGRLADTQYF. As DNA, the CDR3 is TGTGCCAGCAGTGAATCGCGGGGACGTTTGGCAGATACGCAGTATTTT. Full variable domain (remainder filled in from reference TRBV2 and TRBJ2-3): EPEVTQTPSHQVTQMGQEVILRCVPISNHLYFYWYRQILGQKVEFLVSFYNNEISEKSEIFDDQFSVERPDGSNFTLKIRSTKLEDSAMYFCASSESRGRLADTQYFGPGTRLTVL.

This clone was picked up one time. V usage is TRBV6-5 and J usage is TRBJ2-3, with 9 nucleotides matching TRBD2. Germline trimming cut 0 bases from V and 2 bases from J; bases unmatched to any gene: 3. The CDR3 loop spans 16 amino acids. Germline V CDR1 and CDR2: MNHEY, SVGAGI. The CDR3 DNA reads as TGTGCCAGCAGTTACTCCGGGACTAGCTACACAGATACGCAGTATTTT. Translating it yields CASSYSGTSYTDTQYF.

V and J are TRBV7-9 and TRBJ2-1; TRBD1 matches at 7 bases. Trimming took 8 bases from V and 6 from J; bases not matched to a gene: 7. The CDR3 loop spans 13 amino acids. CDR1 is SEHNR, CDR2 FQNEAQ, per germline (reference sequence). The CDR3 loop reads CASPEGQSNEQFF. CDR3 bases: TGTGCCAGCCCAGAGGGACAGTCCAATGAGCAGTTCTTC.

The chain combines TRBV4-3 with TRBJ1-2, with no clear D. Germline V gene data show CDR1 as LGHNA and CDR2 as YSLEER. V was shortened by 1 base and J by 0 bases, with 9 bases between the two germline ends. The CDR3 has 15 amino acids. The CDR3 DNA sequence: TGCGCCAGCAGCCAAGTCTTCCCAGCTAACTATGGCTACACCTTC. Protein: CASSQVFPANYGYTF.

This chain joins TRBV6-5 and TRBJ1-2, with 7 positions matching TRBD1. This CDR3 is 14 amino acids long. Germline V gene data show CDR1 as MNHEY and CDR2 as SVGAGI. V shed 3 bases, J shed 3 bases, and the junction held 4 bases outside the gene matches. CDR3 coding DNA: TGTGCCAGCAGTTATAACCAGGGGGACTATGGCTACACCTTC. Protein sequence: CASSYNQGDYGYTF.

The chain is built from TRBV7-6 and TRBJ2-3, with TRBD2 matching 11 bases. V was clipped by 5 bases and J by 6 bases; unmatched bases: 7. CDR3 size: 15 residues. Germline CDR1 reads SGHVS; CDR2 reads FNYEAQ. The CDR3 DNA reads as TGTGCCAGCAGCAAGGGACTAGCGGCCCCGGATACGCAGTATTTT. Translating it yields CASSKGLAAPDTQYF. Using reference TRBV7-6 and TRBJ2-3 for the parts outside the CDR3, the full variable domain is GAGVSQSPRYKVTKRGQDVALRCDPISGHVSLYWYRQALGQGPEFLTYFNYEAQQDKSGLPNDRFSAERPEGSISTLTIQRTEQRDSAMYRCASSKGLAAPDTQYFGPGTRLTVL.

The V and J genes are TRBV2 and TRBJ2-7; TRBD2 matches at 7 bases. Germline CDR1 SNHLY, CDR2 FYNNEI. The CDR3 length is 18 residues. V lost 2 bases and J lost 1; bases outside the gene matches: 14. This CDR3 is CASSERAFGGVLSYEQYF. In DNA form, the CDR3 reads TGTGCCAGCAGTGAAAGGGCTTTTGGGGGGGTCCTTTCCTACGAGCAGTACTTC.

The rearrangement uses TRBV4-3 and TRBJ1-2; D is uncertain. V was trimmed by 0 bases and J by 4 bases, leaving 9 bases between them. Germline V gene sequence: CDR1 LGHNA, CDR2 YSLEER. This CDR3 region has 14 residues. CDR3 in DNA: TGCGCCAGCAGCCAAGATGAGGTTGCCTATGGCTACACCTTC. Amino acid sequence: CASSQDEVAYGYTF.

The rearrangement joins TRBV7-2 to TRBJ2-4; no clear D gene. The CDR3 extends over 15 amino acids. Trimming pared 1 base from V and 3 bases from J, leaving 10 bases between. Germline V gene lookup returns CDR1 SGHTA and CDR2 FQGNSA. The CDR3 is CASSLDRLDKNIQYF. The CDR3 nucleotides read TGTGCCAGCAGCTTAGACAGATTGGACAAAAACATTCAGTACTTC.

The genes are TRBV27 and TRBJ1-2, with 9 positions matching TRBD1. The V gene's germline CDR1 is MNHEY and CDR2 SMNVEV (reference sequence). The V and J ends lost 4 bases and 4 bases, in that order; junction bases with no gene match: 4. The CDR3 totals 14 residues. The CDR3 coding sequence is TGTGCCAGCAGTTCAGGACAGGGGTTCTATGGCTACACCTTC. Encoded protein: CASSSGQGFYGYTF.

V is TRBV6-6 and J is TRBJ1-1; 9 nucleotides align to TRBD1. Trimming removed 4 bases from V and 1 base from J; junction bases left unmatched: 1. Germline V gives CDR1 MNHNY, CDR2 SVGAGI (reference sequence). The CDR3 loop spans 14 amino acids. Here the CDR3 reads CASSWDRANTEAFF. The CDR3 DNA reads as TGTGCCAGCAGTTGGGACAGGGCGAACACTGAAGCTTTCTTT.